This TCR beta chain was identified during a study of cytomegalovirus exposure and HLA in healthy donors. About this clone itself: Its cognate antigen is unknown.

This CDR3 has 16 amino acids. With 4 bases removed from V and 2 bases from J, the gap between germline ends came to 12 bases. CDR1 is MGHRA, CDR2 YSYEKL, per germline. PCR was performed using 60 Vbeta and 13 Jbeta primers. The table came from immunoSEQ multiplex PCR; TCRdb's copy has only in-frame clones and leaves some out. The sample shows around 130,000 clones, 70% to 80% of them seen only once. The study's findings and limits: Among immune exposure information, only CMV serostatus was available. Later on, an analysis showed TCR association rates differing by HLA locus, with DRB1 the most and HLA-C the fewest. Rarity marked most TCR sequences, yet some public TCRs occurred in many donors.

The TCR originated in a woman in her fifties or sixties in good health and CMV-seronegative. The sequenced sample consisted of PBMCs. V gene TRBV4-1 combines with J gene TRBJ2-6; D is possibly TRBD1 (6 bases). CDR3 sequence reads: CASSRVQGTGANVLTF. For the CDR3, the DNA is TGCGCCAGCAGCCGGGTCCAGGGGACTGGGGCCAACGTCCTGACTTTC.